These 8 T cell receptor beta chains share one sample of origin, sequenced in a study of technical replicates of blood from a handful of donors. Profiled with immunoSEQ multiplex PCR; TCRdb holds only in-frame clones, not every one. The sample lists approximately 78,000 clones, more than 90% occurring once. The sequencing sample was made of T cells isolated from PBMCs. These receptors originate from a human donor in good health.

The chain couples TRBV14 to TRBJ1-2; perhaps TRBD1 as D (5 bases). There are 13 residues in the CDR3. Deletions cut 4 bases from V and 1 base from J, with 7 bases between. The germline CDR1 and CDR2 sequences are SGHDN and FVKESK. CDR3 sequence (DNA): TGTGCCAGCAGCCGGGGGGTTAACTATGGCTACACCTTC. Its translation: CASSRGVNYGYTF.

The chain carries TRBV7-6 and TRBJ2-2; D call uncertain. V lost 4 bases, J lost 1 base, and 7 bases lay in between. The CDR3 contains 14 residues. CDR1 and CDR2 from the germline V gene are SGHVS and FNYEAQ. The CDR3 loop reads CASSSIRNTGELFF. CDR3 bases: TGTGCCAGCAGCTCCATCAGGAACACCGGGGAGCTGTTTTTT.

The CDR3 sequence: CASSQDIGTFTDTQYF. Written as DNA, the CDR3 is TGCGCCAGCAGCCAAGATATTGGGACTTTCACAGATACGCAGTATTTT. The chain joins TRBV4-1 to TRBJ2-3; tentative D call: TRBD2 (6 bases). Germline CDR1 reads MGHRA; CDR2 reads YSYEKL. There are 16 residues in the CDR3. Trimming stripped 0 bases from V and 2 bases from J, with 12 bases between.

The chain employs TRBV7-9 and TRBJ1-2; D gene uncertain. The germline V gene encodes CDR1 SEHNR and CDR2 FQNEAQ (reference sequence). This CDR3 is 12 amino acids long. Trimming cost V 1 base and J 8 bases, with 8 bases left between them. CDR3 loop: CASSLVLLGYTF. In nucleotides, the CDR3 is TGTGCCAGCAGCTTAGTTTTATTAGGCTACACCTTC. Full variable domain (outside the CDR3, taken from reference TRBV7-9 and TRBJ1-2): DTGVSQNPRHKITKRGQNVTFRCDPISEHNRLYWYRQTLGQGPEFLTYFQNEAQLEKSRLLSDRFSAERPKGSFSTLEIQRTEQGDSAMYLCASSLVLLGYTFGSGTRLTVV.

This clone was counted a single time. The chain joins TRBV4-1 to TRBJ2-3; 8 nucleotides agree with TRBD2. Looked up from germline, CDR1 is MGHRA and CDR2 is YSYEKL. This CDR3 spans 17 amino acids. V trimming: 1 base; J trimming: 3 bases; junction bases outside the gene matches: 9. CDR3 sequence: CASSQASTGGRTDTQYF. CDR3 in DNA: TGCGCCAGCAGCCAAGCTAGTACGGGAGGGCGGACAGATACGCAGTATTTT.

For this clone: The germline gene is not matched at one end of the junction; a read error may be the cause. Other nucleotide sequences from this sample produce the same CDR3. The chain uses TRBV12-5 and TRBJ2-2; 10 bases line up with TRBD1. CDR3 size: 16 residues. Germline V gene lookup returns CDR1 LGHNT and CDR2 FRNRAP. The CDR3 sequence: CASGWDRGTEGGELFF. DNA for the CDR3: TGTGCTAGTGGTTGGGACAGGGGTACAGAGGGCGGGGAGTTGTTTTTT.

The CDR3 DNA follows: TGTGCCAGCAGTCGACGGGGAACTCAGAACACCGGGGAGCTGTTTTTT. This sequence encodes CASSRRGTQNTGELFF. J is TRBJ2-2 and V is TRBV27; D is possibly TRBD2 (5 bases). CDR3 length: 16 residues. CDR1 is MNHEY and CDR2 is SMNVEV in the germline V gene (reference sequence). The germline V and J ends were trimmed by 5 bases and 1 base, with 14 bases remaining between them.

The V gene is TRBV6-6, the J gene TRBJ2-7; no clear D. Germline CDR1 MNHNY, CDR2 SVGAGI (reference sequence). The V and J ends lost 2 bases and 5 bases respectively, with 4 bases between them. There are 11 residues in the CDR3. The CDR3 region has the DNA TGTGCCAGCAGTTACATCGACGAGCAGTACTTC. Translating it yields CASSYIDEQYF.